The rows below give T cell receptor beta chains drawn from one sample of a study of glioma-infiltrating T cells. From the multiplex PCR reads, TCRdb called clonotypes with MiXCR, one entry per CDR3 protein. The data show tens of thousands of distinct CDR3 sequences, roughly 37% seen once. Sequenced material: glioma tissue, nonneoplastic brain tissue, or PBMCs (not recorded which). The receptors were sampled from a human donor with low-grade glioma or glioblastoma, undergoing nonglioma brain surgery, or in good health (not recorded which). Both conserved end residues are part of each CDR3. The order of the fields is J gene, D gene, clone size, V gene, CDR3 DNA, CDR3 protein. A D gene is named only where the DNA matches it firmly. Not every row has a clone size; where given, it reads once, few, many or a size class.

>TRBJ2-7|TRBD1|many|TRBV20-1
TGCAGTGCTAGAGATCGAGGACAGGGGACCTACGAGCAGTACTTC
CSARDRGQGTYEQYF
>TRBJ1-2|.|.|TRBV30
TGTGCCTGGAGTCTGTATCTCTATGGCTACACCTTC
CAWSLYLYGYTF
>TRBJ1-2|.|many|TRBV12-3/TRBV12-4
TGTGCCAGCAGGGATGCAGCTAACTATGGCTACACCTTC
CASRDAANYGYTF
>TRBJ2-2|.|many|TRBV19
TGTGCCAGTATAATGACTAGTCGGGGCACCGGGGAGCTGTTTTTT
CASIMTSRGTGELFF
>TRBJ2-5|.|few|TRBV5-1
TGCGCCAGCAGCTTGTTTGGCTCCCCCCAAGAGACCCAGTACTTC
CASSLFGSPQETQYF
>TRBJ2-1|.|.|TRBV6-6
TGTGCCAGCAGAGAGCGCCCGGGCTCCTACAATGAGCAGTTCTTC
CASRERPGSYNEQFF
>TRBJ2-5|TRBD1|many|TRBV12-5
TGTGCTAGTGGTTTAGGGACAGAACAAGAGACCCAGTACTTC
CASGLGTEQETQYF
>TRBJ2-7|.|many|TRBV5-4
TGTGCCAGCAGCTTGGGGGACACCCACTCCTACGAGCAGTACTTC
CASSLGDTHSYEQYF
>TRBJ2-5|TRBD2|many|TRBV12-3/TRBV12-4
TGTGCCAGCAGTTTTTCTAGCGGGGGGCAAGAGACCCAGTACTTC
CASSFSSGGQETQYF
>TRBJ1-5|.|.|TRBV2
TGTGCCAGCGGTGATAATAGCAACCAGCCCCAGCATTTT
CASGDNSNQPQHF
>TRBJ1-5|.|.|TRBV12-3/TRBV12-4
TGTGCCAGCAGTCCCGGTACAGCGATGGGCAATCAGCCCCAGCATTTT
CASSPGTAMGNQPQHF
>TRBJ2-1|.|few|TRBV29-1
TGCAGCGTTGACAGAATCTCCTACAATGAGCAGTTCTTC
CSVDRISYNEQFF
>TRBJ1-3|.|many|TRBV2
TGTGCCAGCAGGGTCCTTGGAAACACCATATATTTT
CASRVLGNTIYF
>TRBJ2-5|TRBD1|many|TRBV7-9
TGTGCCAGCAGCGGACAAGGGACAGGGAGGCAGACCCAGTACTTC
CASSGQGTGRQTQYF
>TRBJ1-2|.|many|TRBV6-1
TGTGCCAGCAGTGAAGATAGGGGCATGGGCTACACCTTC
CASSEDRGMGYTF
>TRBJ2-1|.|many|TRBV6-1
TGTGCCAGCAGTGAGCAGGGCTTTGAGCAGTTCTTC
CASSEQGFEQFF
>TRBJ2-1|TRBD2|many|TRBV7-9
TGTGCCAGCAGCTTATGGACTAGCGGGAGGAATCGGGATGAGCAGTTCTTC
CASSLWTSGRNRDEQFF
>TRBJ2-1|.|medium-sized|TRBV15
TGTGCCACCAGCAGTCCCGGGACTTACAATGAGCAGTTCTTC
CATSSPGTYNEQFF
>TRBJ1-2|.|.|TRBV29-1
TGCAGCGTTGAAGGGTACTTATTGCACACCTTC
CSVEGYLLHTF
>TRBJ1-1|TRBD1|many|TRBV19
TGTGCCAGTAGTGAAAACGGACAGGGCACTGAAGCTTTCTTT
CASSENGQGTEAFF
>TRBJ2-7|.|.|TRBV6-2/TRBV6-3
TGTGCCAGCAACTCAATGGGAGACGAGCAGTACTTC
CASNSMGDEQYF
>TRBJ2-4|.|many|TRBV15
TGTGCCACCAGCAGAGAGCGAAGGGCAGGACGTACCTTAGCCAAAAACATTCAGTACTTC
CATSRERRAGRTLAKNIQYF
>TRBJ2-3|TRBD1|many|TRBV6-2/TRBV6-3
TGTGCCAGCAGTTCCTCAGGGGGCGCAGATACGCAGTATTTT
CASSSSGGADTQYF
>TRBJ2-3|TRBD1|.|TRBV19
TGTGCCCCCCCCCGACAGGGATCAACGCAGTATTTT
CAPPRQGSTQYF
>TRBJ2-1|.|many|TRBV7-7
TGTGCCAGCAGCTTAGATACGGGCGGTGAGCAGTTCTTC
CASSLDTGGEQFF
>TRBJ1-4|.|many|TRBV28
TGTGCCAGCAGCTCAGACGACGTCGAAAAACTGTTTTTT
CASSSDDVEKLFF